Presented here are 17 T cell receptor beta chains from one specimen sequenced in a study of shared clonotypes between healthy human individuals. Generated by immunoSEQ multiplex PCR, the TCRdb table keeps only in-frame clones and is missing some. The table shows over 950,000 clones, with around 77% occurring only once. The specimen was memory CD4+ T cells from PBMCs. Subset specified: CD45RA-negative fraction. These receptors were taken from a man aged 18 to 29 in good health. Some clones in this sample may be carry-over from other donors' samples.

V is TRBV4-1 and J is TRBJ1-4; no clear D. The CDR3 covers 15 residues. With 0 bases removed from V and 0 bases from J, the gap between germline ends came to 5 bases. The V gene's germline CDR1 is MGHRA and CDR2 YSYEKL. The CDR3, as DNA: TGCGCCAGCAGCCAAGACACCACAACTAATGAAAAACTGTTTTTT. Its protein is CASSQDTTTNEKLFF.

In the case of this clone: This clone may be a read error of a much larger clone one base away. The same CDR3 is also encoded by other DNA sequences in this sample. The rearrangement links TRBV5-1 to TRBJ2-7, with 14 bases aligning to TRBD2. The CDR3 consists of 16 residues. Losses at the gene ends were 4 bases for V and 0 bases for J; bases not matched to a gene: 3. Per the germline V gene, CDR1 is SGHRS and CDR2 is YFSETQ. Written as DNA, the CDR3 is TGCGCCAGCAGCCCCGGGACTAGCGGGAGCTCCTACGAGCAGTACTTC. Residues: CASSPGTSGSSYEQYF.

The chain joins TRBV5-1 to TRBJ1-2, with D possibly being TRBD1 (5 bases). The CDR3 consists of 15 residues. The V gene lost 1 base and the J gene lost 7 bases, with 17 bases spanning the gap. In germline, CDR1 is SGHRS, CDR2 YFSETQ. CDR3 protein: CASSLITGLTRGYTF. The DNA for the CDR3 is TGCGCCAGCAGCTTGATTACAGGCTTGACCCGTGGCTACACCTTC.

This chain joins TRBV21-1 and TRBJ1-2; the table's D gene call, TRBD1, was not cross checked with the DNA. TRBV21-1 is noted as a pseudogene. CDR3 size: 15 residues. Here the CDR3 reads CASSKVRGQLDGYTF. CDR3 nucleotide sequence: TGTGCCAGCAGCAAAGTACGGGGACAGCTAGATGGCTACACCTTC.

The rearrangement links TRBV2 to TRBJ1-3; D gene ambiguous. The germline V and J ends were trimmed by 3 bases and 0 bases, with 9 bases remaining between them. The CDR3 is 15 amino acids. CDR1 SNHLY and CDR2 FYNNEI come from the germline V gene. CDR3 nucleotides: TGTGCCAGCAGTGAGGCGGCGGTCTCTGGAAACACCATATATTTT. Translated: CASSEAAVSGNTIYF.

The genes are TRBV18 and TRBJ2-1; 10 bases agree with TRBD2. V was clipped by 5 bases and J by 9 bases; unmatched bases: 7. The V gene's germline CDR1 is KGHSH and CDR2 LQKENI. CDR3 length equals 14 residues. CDR3 sequence: CASSESGRVGEQFF. The CDR3 nucleotides are TGTGCCAGCTCAGAAAGCGGGAGGGTCGGTGAGCAGTTCTTC.

J is TRBJ2-5 and V is TRBV27, with 9 bases fitting TRBD1. Germline V CDR1 and CDR2: MNHEY, SMNVEV (reference sequence). V lost 4 bases to trimming and J lost 2 bases; unmatched junction nucleotides: 2. This CDR3 comprises 14 residues. CDR3 protein: CASSYGTGQETQYF. DNA of the CDR3: TGTGCCAGCAGTTACGGGACAGGGCAAGAGACCCAGTACTTC.

V is TRBV6-4 and J is TRBJ1-2; weak D call: TRBD1 (5 bases). Germline V lookup: CDR1 MRHNA, CDR2 SNTAGT. The CDR3 contains 13 residues. V lost 4 bases to trimming and J lost 9 bases, with 15 bases between them. CDR3: CASSGGTAGRYTF. CDR3 sequence (DNA): TGTGCCAGCAGTGGGGGGACGGCCGGTCGCTACACCTTC.

The V call is TRBV7-8, the J call TRBJ2-1, with no clear D. V lost 2 bases and J lost 12, with 17 bases in between. CDR1 and CDR2 from the germline V gene are SGHVS and FQNEAQ. The CDR3 consists of 14 residues. The CDR3 DNA sequence: TGTGCCAGCAGCTTACTGAATAGTGGCGTCGGGCAGTTCTTC. It is translated as CASSLLNSGVGQFF.

The rearrangement uses TRBV27 and TRBJ2-1; D perhaps matches TRBD2 (5 bases). CDR3 size: 13 residues. Germline V gene sequence: CDR1 MNHEY, CDR2 SMNVEV (reference sequence). V shed 5 bases and J shed 3 bases, with 8 bases lying between them. The CDR3 loop reads CASSGLLYNEQFF. DNA for the CDR3: TGTGCCAGCAGTGGACTTCTCTACAATGAGCAGTTCTTC.

This sequence joins TRBV11-3 and TRBJ2-7, with D unresolved. This CDR3 spans 13 amino acids. From germline, CDR1 is SGHNT and CDR2 YENEEA. Trimming removed 5 bases at V and 6 bases at J, with 14 bases between. CDR3 DNA: TGTGCCAGCAGCCCCCAGGTGGGAAGCGAGCAGTACTTC. It translates to CASSPQVGSEQYF.

This clone has just a few counts. The CDR3 reads CASSSDQNTEAFF. The DNA of the CDR3 is TGTGCCAGCAGTTCTGATCAGAACACTGAAGCTTTCTTT. The gene calls are TRBV5-4 and TRBJ1-1; D is unclear. Trimming stripped 5 bases from V and 1 base from J, with 9 bases between. CDR1 SGHNT and CDR2 YYREEE come from the germline V gene (reference sequence). There are 13 residues in the CDR3.

This clone was picked up many times. The chain recombines TRBV10-3 with TRBJ2-7; 8 bases map to TRBD1. CDR3 length equals 14 residues. Germline CDR1 ENHRY, CDR2 SYGVKD. V dropped 9 bases and J dropped 2; count of bases not matched to a gene: 9. The CDR3 sequence is CAISPGGRAYEQYF. As DNA, the CDR3 is TGTGCCATTTCTCCAGGGGGCAGGGCCTACGAGCAGTACTTC.

The chain employs TRBV18 and TRBJ1-1; TRBD1 is a possible D gene (6 bases). Germline V gives CDR1 KGHSH, CDR2 LQKENI. The V gene lost 5 bases and the J gene lost 5 bases, with 15 bases spanning the gap. The CDR3 sequence is 14 residues long. The CDR3 nucleotides read TGTGCCAGCTCAACGGACAGAATGGGAACTGAAGCTTTCTTT. This translates into CASSTDRMGTEAFF.

This chain connects TRBV27 to TRBJ2-5, with 8 bases lining up with TRBD1. The V gene end was trimmed by 6 bases and the J gene end by 4 bases; junction bases not matched to a gene: 7. Germline values: CDR1 MNHEY, CDR2 SMNVEV (reference sequence). The CDR3 contains 14 residues. CDR3: CASRIRTGGETQYF. The DNA of the CDR3 is TGTGCCAGCAGAATTCGAACAGGGGGAGAGACCCAGTACTTC.

This clone was seen a few times. J is TRBJ1-1 and V is TRBV9, with D unresolved. V was shortened by 2 bases and J by 1 base, with 9 bases between the two germline ends. The CDR3 runs to 14 residues. Germline CDR1 SGDLS, CDR2 YYNGEE. The CDR3 spells CASSVTTRNTEAFF. Here the CDR3 DNA reads TGTGCCAGCAGCGTGACAACGAGGAACACTGAAGCTTTCTTT. Drawing the rest from reference TRBV9 and TRBJ1-1, the complete variable domain is DSGVTQTPKHLITATGQRVTLRCSPRSGDLSVYWYQQSLDQGLQFLIQYYNGEERAKGNILERFSAQQFPDLHSELNLSSLELGDSALYFCASSVTTRNTEAFFGQGTRLTVV.

The chain joins TRBV5-4 to TRBJ2-1; unclear D gene. The CDR3 is 15 residues long. Trimming pared 0 bases from V and 2 bases from J, leaving 9 bases between. CDR1 and CDR2 from the germline V gene are SGHNT and YYREEE (reference sequence). This chain's CDR3 is CASSLASGAYNEQFF. The CDR3 region has the DNA TGTGCCAGCAGCTTGGCATCCGGAGCCTACAATGAGCAGTTCTTC.